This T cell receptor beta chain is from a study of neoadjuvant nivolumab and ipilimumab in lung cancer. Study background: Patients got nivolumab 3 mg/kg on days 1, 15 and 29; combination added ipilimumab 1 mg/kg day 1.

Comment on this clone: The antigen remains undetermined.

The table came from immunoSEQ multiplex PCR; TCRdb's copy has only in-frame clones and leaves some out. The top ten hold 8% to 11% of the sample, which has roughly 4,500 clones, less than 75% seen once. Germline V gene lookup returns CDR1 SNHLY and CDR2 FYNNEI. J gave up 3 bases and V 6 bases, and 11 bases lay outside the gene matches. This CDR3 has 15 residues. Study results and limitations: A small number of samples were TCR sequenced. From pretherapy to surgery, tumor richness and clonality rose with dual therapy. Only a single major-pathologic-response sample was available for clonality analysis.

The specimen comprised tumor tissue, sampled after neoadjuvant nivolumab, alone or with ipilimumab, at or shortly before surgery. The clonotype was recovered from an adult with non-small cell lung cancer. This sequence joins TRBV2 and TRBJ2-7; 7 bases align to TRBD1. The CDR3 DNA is TGTGCCAGCAGCGATCAGGGGGATGGTTTCTACGAGCAGTACGTC. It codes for CASSDQGDGFYEQYV.